The clone carrying this T cell receptor beta chain was detected once. Blood libraries mostly used around 0.45 ug genomic DNA, six replicates each. Using immunoSEQ multiplex PCR, the repertoire was profiled, and TCRdb retains in-frame clones only, with some absent. The sample shows just under 70,000 clones, 70% to 90% of them seen only once. The data are from a study of neoadjuvant anti-PD-1 for oral cavity cancer. The V and J ends lost 4 bases and 8 bases respectively, with 14 bases between them. This CDR3 region has 13 residues. CDR1 is SGHTA, CDR2 FQGNSA, per germline. Time point specified: after neoadjuvant nivolumab, at surgical resection.

This clonotype was sampled from a person between 40 and 85 years old with oral cavity squamous cell carcinoma. The source was PBMCs, collected after nivolumab (anti-PD-1) treatment. The chain joins TRBV7-2 to TRBJ1-2; possible D gene TRBD1, 6 bases. As DNA, the CDR3 is TGTGCCAGCAGCTCACTGCAGGGGTCGGGCTACACCTTC. Its translation is CASSSLQGSGYTF.